This TCR beta chain was observed in a study of blood T cell repertoires in COVID-19. Overall study context: The samples span acute and convalescent COVID-19 from the United States, Italy and Spain. T cells, B-cell-depleted T cells, or PBMCs supplied cDNA or gDNA.

J lost 1 base, V lost 2 bases, and 5 bases had no gene match. Looked up from germline, CDR1 is MNHEY and CDR2 is SVGAGI. The CDR3 sequence is 16 residues long. Original handling: Estimation of nucleated cell counts relied on the amplification of reference gene primers. The repertoire was sequenced with immunoSEQ multiplex PCR; TCRdb's copy has only in-frame clones and lacks some. The D gene and trimming were derived from the DNA, and the V and J assignments and clone size from that table. The sample contains 85,000 to 130,000 clones, nearly 90% of which appear only once. This clonotype originated in a woman aged 60-75 years with acute or convalescent COVID-19. Specimen: peripheral blood. The rearrangement uses TRBV6-5 and TRBJ2-1; 7 bases line up with TRBD1. The CDR3 protein is CASSYPPRGSYNEQFF. The CDR3 nucleotides are TGTGCCAGCAGTTACCCGCCCAGGGGGTCCTACAATGAGCAGTTCTTC.